Presented here are 20 T cell receptor beta chains from one specimen sequenced in a study of molecular identifiers for immune sequencing clone quantification. TCRdb used MiXCR to reprocess the PCR reads, holding one entry per CDR3 protein. Among over 35,000 distinct CDR3 sequences listed, about a fifth were seen once. Specimen: naive CD8+ T cells from blood, with Jurkat cell RNA spiked in. Documented subset: FACS-sorted CD8+CD4-CCR7+CD45RA+ naive T cells. These receptors were taken from a human donor in good health. Some libraries in this study had Jurkat cell RNA spiked in.

The V and J genes are TRBV28 and TRBJ2-5; 7 bases are shared with TRBD2. The trim removed 3 bases at V and 2 bases at J, leaving 6 bases unmatched. Germline-derived CDR1 and CDR2 are MDHEN and SYDVKM. The CDR3 totals 15 residues. In DNA form, the CDR3 reads TGTGCCAGCAGTTTCTTGCGGGAGAAACAAGAGACCCAGTACTTC. This codes for CASSFLREKQETQYF.

This clonotype showed up many times. As DNA, the CDR3 is TGTGCCAGCAGGGGGTCAAATCAGCCCCAGCATTTT. Its translation: CASRGSNQPQHF. The chain couples TRBV6-1 to TRBJ1-5; no reliable D call. This CDR3 has 12 amino acids. The germline gives CDR1 MNHNS, CDR2 SASEGT. Trimming took off 6 bases at V and 4 bases at J, with 7 bases between the two ends.

This clonotype has a handful of counts. V gene TRBV6-5 combines with J gene TRBJ2-3; D remains unclear. V was shortened by 0 bases and J by 2 bases, with 15 bases between the two germline ends. This CDR3 has 17 amino acids. Germline assignment: CDR1 MNHEY and CDR2 SVGAGI. CDR3 DNA: TGTGCCAGCAGTTACTCGAGGAAGCTGGGCTACACAGATACGCAGTATTTT. Translating gives CASSYSRKLGYTDTQYF.

The chain carries TRBV4-3 and TRBJ2-2; possible D gene TRBD2, 5 bases. The CDR3 covers 17 residues. Per germline, CDR1 LGHNA and CDR2 YSLEER. The germline V and J ends were trimmed by 1 base and 0 bases, with 12 bases remaining between them. The CDR3 sequence: CASSQVLRGPNTGELFF. The CDR3 DNA reads as TGCGCCAGCAGCCAAGTTCTTCGGGGTCCGAACACCGGGGAGCTGTTTTTT.

The J gene is TRBJ2-7, the V gene TRBV28; D unclear. V was clipped by 2 bases and J by 7 bases, with 9 bases between them. In germline, CDR1 is MDHEN, CDR2 SYDVKM. The CDR3 has 12 residues. CDR3 residues: CASSLEVGEQYF. The CDR3 coding sequence is TGTGCCAGCAGTTTAGAGGTTGGTGAGCAGTACTTC.

This clonotype was seen a handful of times. This chain links TRBV20-1 with TRBJ1-2; D call uncertain. The CDR3 runs 15 residues. V was pared by 3 bases and J by 0 bases, with 14 bases between. The germline V gene has CDR1 DFQATT and CDR2 SNEGSKA (reference sequence). The CDR3 loop reads CSASPVGSANYGYTF. CDR3 nucleotide sequence: TGCAGTGCTAGCCCCGTTGGCAGTGCTAACTATGGCTACACCTTC.

This clonotype has at least ten counts. The rearrangement joins TRBV19 to TRBJ2-7; weak D call: TRBD2 (6 bases). The CDR3 extends over 15 amino acids. The germline V gene has CDR1 LNHDA and CDR2 SQIVND (reference sequence). V dropped 6 bases and J dropped 3 bases, with 18 bases sitting between them. CDR3 bases: TGTGCCAGTAGCGCGGGACTGTCGCCGCGCTACGAGCAGTACTTC. Protein sequence: CASSAGLSPRYEQYF.

This clonotype came up many times. The chain joins TRBV9 to TRBJ2-3, with TRBD1 as a possible D gene (6 bases). The V gene lost 1 base and the J gene lost 5 bases, with 14 bases spanning the gap. The CDR3 loop spans 15 amino acids. Per the germline V gene, CDR1 is SGDLS and CDR2 is YYNGEE. The chain's CDR3 is CASSVSGRGQDTQYF. The DNA for the CDR3 is TGTGCCAGCAGCGTATCGGGCAGGGGACAAGATACGCAGTATTTT.

There are many counts of this clonotype. The V call is TRBV4-1, the J call TRBJ2-7; D uncertain. The CDR3 spans 14 residues. The germline CDR1 and CDR2 sequences are MGHRA and YSYEKL. The V and J ends lost 4 bases and 4 bases respectively, with 14 bases between them. The CDR3 region has the DNA TGCGCCAGCAGCCTGTGGGCTCCGCCTTACGAGCAGTACTTC. It is translated as CASSLWAPPYEQYF.

This clonotype was recorded at least ten times. The chain recombines TRBV2 with TRBJ1-1; unclear D gene. Germline V gene data show CDR1 as SNHLY and CDR2 as FYNNEI. The ends were cut back, 2 bases at V and 1 base at J, with 8 bases in the middle. The CDR3 runs 14 residues. The CDR3 loop reads CASSESNRNTEAFF. CDR3 in DNA: TGTGCCAGCAGTGAATCCAACAGGAACACTGAAGCTTTCTTT.

This clonotype occurred many times. V is TRBV5-5 and J is TRBJ2-7; D is uncertain. The ends were cut back, 0 bases at V and 3 bases at J, with 10 bases in the middle. Germline V gives CDR1 SGHKS, CDR2 YYEKEE (reference sequence). CDR3 length equals 14 residues. The CDR3 protein is CASSLEGLNYEQYF. CDR3 coding DNA: TGTGCCAGCAGCTTGGAGGGATTAAACTACGAGCAGTACTTC.

In the case of this clonotype: Without the conserved terminal phenylalanine or tryptophan, this CDR3 likely stems from a read error. J is TRBJ2-7 and V is TRBV29-1; D is ambiguous. The CDR3 has 11 amino acids. The V gene's germline CDR1 is SQVTM and CDR2 ANQGSEA. V gave up 4 bases and J gave up 1 base, with 5 bases separating them. This CDR3 reads CSVVGSYEQYL. CDR3 bases: TGCAGCGTTGTTGGGTCCTACGAGCAGTACTTA.

The rearrangement joins TRBV10-3 to TRBJ2-7; D gene unclear. The CDR3 extends over 10 amino acids. Germline values: CDR1 ENHRY, CDR2 SYGVKD. V was shortened by 7 bases and J by 3 bases, with 4 bases between the two germline ends. CDR3 in DNA: TGTGCCATCATCAACTACGAGCAGTACTTC. It yields the protein CAIINYEQYF.

This clonotype was seen repeatedly, ten times or more. The V and J genes are TRBV28 and TRBJ1-3; no reliable D call. Germline V lookup: CDR1 MDHEN, CDR2 SYDVKM. The V and J ends lost 4 bases and 2 bases respectively, with 9 bases between them. The CDR3 runs 14 residues. For the CDR3, the DNA is TGTGCCAGCAGTTCCCCTAGGACTGGAAACACCATATATTTT. Encoded protein: CASSSPRTGNTIYF.

Details on this clonotype: A much larger clone lies one base from this, so it may be a read error. CDR3 DNA: TGTGCCAGCAGTTCGAGACTAGCGGGGGGAAGCTCTGGGGCCAACGTCCTGACTTTC. Its protein product is CASSSRLAGGSSGANVLTF. V gene TRBV28 combines with J gene TRBJ2-6; 13 positions match TRBD2. The CDR3 length is 19 residues. The V and J ends lost 4 bases and 0 bases, in that order; junction bases with no gene match: 6. The germline gives CDR1 MDHEN, CDR2 SYDVKM.

DNA for the CDR3: TGTGCCAGCAGTCCTCGGCTAGTTATAGGTACCGGGGAGCTGTTTTTT. It yields the protein CASSPRLVIGTGELFF. The rearrangement links TRBV27 to TRBJ2-2; D uncertain. V lost 5 bases and J 5 bases, leaving 18 bases between the germline ends. This CDR3 is built from 16 residues. CDR1 and CDR2 (germline): MNHEY, SMNVEV (reference sequence).

This clonotype was detected a few times. V usage is TRBV7-9 and J usage is TRBJ2-7; 8 bases are a match to TRBD2. With 5 bases clipped from V and 4 bases from J, the junction kept 16 bases outside the gene matches. The germline gives CDR1 SEHNR, CDR2 FQNEAQ (reference sequence). CDR3 size: 17 residues. CDR3 sequence reads: CASSRLSATGGPYEQYF. CDR3 DNA: TGTGCCAGCAGCCGTTTGTCCGCCACGGGAGGGCCATACGAGCAGTACTTC.

Many counts were recorded for this clonotype. The CDR3 region is CASSPRRTEQETQYF. The CDR3 nucleotides are TGTGCCAGCAGTCCCCGGCGGACAGAGCAAGAGACCCAGTACTTC. V and J are TRBV28 and TRBJ2-5; a possible D gene is TRBD1 (6 bases). Trimming took 5 bases from V and 2 from J, leaving 15 bases between them. CDR1 and CDR2 (germline): MDHEN, SYDVKM. The CDR3 totals 15 residues.

Many counts were recorded for this clonotype. The chain is built from TRBV29-1 and TRBJ1-1; no definite D call. The length of the CDR3 is 14 residues. Germline-derived CDR1 and CDR2 are SQVTM and ANQGSEA. The V gene lost 1 base and the J gene lost 2 bases, with 11 bases spanning the gap. This chain's CDR3 is CSVEAAVSNTEAFF. CDR3 bases: TGCAGCGTTGAAGCGGCAGTCTCCAACACTGAAGCTTTCTTT.

At least ten counts were recorded for this clonotype. The gene calls are TRBV7-9 and TRBJ1-1, with a tentative D call TRBD1 (6 bases). The CDR3 runs 16 residues. V gave up 5 bases and J gave up 4 bases, with 20 bases separating them. From germline, CDR1 is SEHNR and CDR2 FQNEAQ (reference sequence). The CDR3 region has the DNA TGTGCCAGCAGCCACCATCCAGGGGATGGTGGCACTGAAGCTTTCTTT. Translation gives CASSHHPGDGGTEAFF.